Each of the 32 T cell receptor gamma chains below was sequenced from the same sample in a study of Vδ1+ human thymocytes. Extracted RNA was reverse transcribed into cDNA. CDR3 amplicons came from multiplex PCR with pooled V-gene forward and constant-region reverse primers. TCRdb applied CATT to the multiplex PCR reads for clone calling. In the table there are more than 8,000 gamma-chain clones, approximately 51% of which are singletons. Their antigen targets remain unknown. Overall study findings and caveats: Thymic TRG and TRD repertoires appeared highly polyclonal.

Sequenced material: Vdelta1+ gamma-delta thymocytes from the thymus. Subset noted: FACS-sorted CD3+ TCRalphabeta- TCRVdelta1+ TCRVdelta2- thymocytes. The receptor set was obtained from a girl less than two years old who had congenital heart surgery.

A remark on this clone: Other DNA sequences in the sample encode the same CDR3. The V and J genes are TRGV3 and TRGJ1 or TRGJ2. TCRdb leaves out the J gene; it was filled in here by matching the DNA to germline. CDR3 length equals 12 residues. V trimming: 0 bases; J trimming: 9 bases; junction bases outside the gene matches: 5. Germline CDR1 is VTNTFY and CDR2 is YDVSTARD (reference sequence). The CDR3 loop is CATWDRLCKKLF. CDR3 bases: TGTGCCACCTGGGACAGGCTTTGTAAGAAACTCTTT.

The V gene is TRGV3, the J gene TRGJ1 or TRGJ2. The J gene is not listed in TCRdb, so it was assigned here from a DNA match to germline. The CDR3 covers 20 residues. The germline CDR1 and CDR2 sequences are VTNTFY and YDVSTARD (reference sequence). V dropped 1 base and J dropped 0; count of bases not matched to a gene: 21. CDR3 sequence: CATWDSQLGGYRKNYYKKLF. CDR3 sequence (DNA): TGTGCCACCTGGGACAGCCAGCTAGGAGGATATAGAAAGAATTATTATAAGAAACTCTTT.

This clone turned up a few times. The same CDR3 is also encoded by other DNA sequences in this sample. The V call is TRGV3, the J call TRGJ1 or TRGJ2. No J gene is reported in TCRdb; it was inferred here by comparing the DNA with germline. The CDR3 extends over 12 amino acids. The J segment lost 10 bases and the V segment lost 0 bases, leaving 6 bases of the junction unmatched. The germline V gene encodes CDR1 VTNTFY and CDR2 YDVSTARD (reference sequence). The chain's CDR3 is CATWDRPHKKLF. DNA for the CDR3: TGTGCCACCTGGGACAGGCCTCACAAGAAACTCTTT.

The V gene was identified as TRGV3, while no J gene was called. CDR3 size: 9 residues. The germline CDR1 and CDR2 sequences are VTNTFY and YDVSTARD (reference sequence). DNA for the CDR3: TGTGCCACCTGGGACAGTATGGTCTTT. It yields the protein CATWDSMVF.

This sequence joins TRGV4 and TRGJ1 or TRGJ2. The J gene, absent from TCRdb, was called here by matching the DNA to germline. Germline V gives CDR1 EGSTGY, CDR2 YDSYTSSV. CDR3 length: 16 amino acids. The V segment lost 0 bases and the J segment 3 bases; nucleotides outside the gene matches: 11. DNA for the CDR3: TGTGCCACCTGGGATGGGCCTATACCCTTTTATTATAAGAAACTCTTT. Translating gives CATWDGPIPFYYKKLF.

In its sample, this clone was seen a few times. V usage is TRGV2 and J usage is TRGJ1 or TRGJ2. No J gene was available from TCRdb, and it was assigned here by a germline match of the DNA. Germline V CDR1 and CDR2: EGSNGY, YDSYNSKV. The J segment lost 6 bases and the V segment lost 6 bases, leaving 8 bases of the junction unmatched. This CDR3 is built from 12 residues. The CDR3 bases are TGTGCCACCTGGAATCGGCCTTATAAGAAACTCTTT. Translated: CATWNRPYKKLF.

V gene TRGV2 combines with J gene TRGJ1 or TRGJ2. No J gene was available from TCRdb, and it was assigned here by a germline match of the DNA. From germline, CDR1 is EGSNGY and CDR2 YDSYNSKV. CDR3 length equals 12 residues. Trimming removed 2 bases from V and 11 bases from J; junction bases left unmatched: 9. The CDR3 reads CATWDVRRQKLF. The CDR3 bases are TGTGCCACCTGGGACGTCAGGAGGCAGAAACTCTTT.

The count of this clone is one. This chain links TRGV3 with TRGJ1 or TRGJ2. Assignment of the J gene here rests on matching the DNA to germline, because TCRdb gives none. With 0 bases clipped from V and 12 bases from J, the junction kept 5 bases outside the gene matches. The CDR3 has 11 amino acids. CDR1 VTNTFY and CDR2 YDVSTARD come from the germline V gene (reference sequence). CDR3 loop: CATWDRPMKLF. Here the CDR3 DNA reads TGTGCCACCTGGGACAGGCCCATGAAACTCTTT.

The chain is built from TRGV8 and TRGJ1 or TRGJ2. Germline matching of the DNA provided the J gene here, since TCRdb leaves it blank. This CDR3 contains 14 residues. V shed 1 base and J 0 bases; nucleotides not matched to a gene: 3. Germline lookup yields CDR1 VENAVY and CDR2 YDSYNSRV. This CDR3 reads CATWDSTNYYKKLF. CDR3 nucleotides: TGTGCCACCTGGGATAGTACGAATTATTATAAGAAACTCTTT.

Only a few counts were recorded for this clone. This chain joins TRGV3 and TRGJ1 or TRGJ2. Germline assignment: CDR1 VTNTFY and CDR2 YDVSTARD (reference sequence). The CDR3 extends over 13 amino acids. V trimming: 2 bases; J trimming: 4 bases; junction bases outside the gene matches: 5. The CDR3 loop is CATWDKGYYKKLF. Here the CDR3 DNA reads TGTGCCACCTGGGACAAGGGATATTATAAGAAACTCTTT.

A word on this clone: At one end, the junction sequence differs from germline, possibly due to a read error. The V call is TRGV9, the J call TRGJP2. TCRdb supplies no J gene; here it was assigned by aligning the nucleotide sequence to germline. The CDR3 sequence is 19 residues long. In germline, CDR1 is GITISATS, CDR2 ISYDGTV (reference sequence). CDR3 sequence: CALWEVKSPGIRTDWTKTF. CDR3 bases: TGTGCCTTGTGGGAGGTGAAAAGCCCTGGAATCCGAACAGATTGGACCAAGACGTTT.

This clone has a single count. The genes are TRGV3 and TRGJ1 or TRGJ2. No J segment appears in TCRdb, so it was assigned here by matching the sequence to germline. The CDR3 has 14 residues. Per the germline V gene, CDR1 is VTNTFY and CDR2 is YDVSTARD (reference sequence). The V gene end was trimmed by 0 bases and the J gene end by 4 bases; junction bases not matched to a gene: 6. The CDR3 region is CATWDRRDYYKKLF. CDR3 nucleotides: TGTGCCACCTGGGACAGGCGCGACTATTATAAGAAACTCTTT.

Notes on this clone: This specimen includes other DNA sequences encoding the same CDR3. V usage is TRGV3 and J usage is TRGJ1 or TRGJ2. TCRdb carries no J gene annotation; the J gene was assigned here by matching the DNA with germline. Germline V CDR1 and CDR2: VTNTFY, YDVSTARD (reference sequence). CDR3 length: 13 residues. J was trimmed by 6 bases and V by 0 bases; bases with no gene match: 5. The DNA of the CDR3 is TGTGCCACCTGGGACAGGCTGCGTTATAAGAAACTCTTT. Encoded protein: CATWDRLRYKKLF.

The rearrangement links TRGV9 to TRGJ1 or TRGJ2. Germline CDR1 reads GITISATS; CDR2 reads ISYDGTV (reference sequence). The CDR3 contains 13 residues. J gave up 12 bases and V 0 bases, and 11 bases lay outside the gene matches. CDR3 coding DNA: TGTGCCTTGTGGGAGGTGCAGTACGTTGGGAAACTCTTT. This codes for CALWEVQYVGKLF.

The chain combines TRGV9 with TRGJP2. CDR3 size: 17 residues. The V gene's germline CDR1 is GITISATS and CDR2 ISYDGTV (reference sequence). With V trimmed by 0 bases and J by 0 bases, 7 bases remained unmatched. Here the CDR3 reads CALWEVRGDSSDWIKTF. The DNA of the CDR3 is TGTGCCTTGTGGGAGGTGCGAGGGGATAGTAGTGATTGGATCAAGACGTTT.

The chain links TRGV9 to TRGJ1 or TRGJ2. CDR3 size: 11 residues. V lost 0 bases to trimming and J lost 10 bases; unmatched junction nucleotides: 3. Germline loops: CDR1 GITISATS, CDR2 ISYDGTV (reference sequence). CDR3 sequence reads: CALWEVWKKLF. In DNA, the CDR3 is TGTGCCTTGTGGGAGGTGTGGAAGAAACTCTTT.

This chain connects TRGV4 to TRGJ1 or TRGJ2. TCRdb leaves out the J gene; it was filled in here by matching the DNA to germline. V lost 0 bases and J lost 11; bases outside the gene matches: 13. This CDR3 spans 14 amino acids. From germline, CDR1 is EGSTGY and CDR2 YDSYTSSV. CDR3 amino acids: CATWDGGAFSEKLF. In DNA, the CDR3 is TGTGCCACCTGGGATGGGGGAGCCTTTTCGGAGAAACTCTTT.

This clone was seen a handful of times. The identical CDR3 is also encoded by other nucleotide sequences in the sample. The V and J genes are TRGV2 and TRGJ1 or TRGJ2. TCRdb records no J gene; here it was assigned by comparing the DNA to germline. The CDR3 extends over 13 amino acids. With 0 bases clipped from V and 5 bases from J, the junction kept 4 bases outside the gene matches. Germline CDR1 is EGSNGY and CDR2 is YDSYNSKV. The CDR3 nucleotides are TGTGCCACCTGGGACGGGCTAAATTATAAGAAACTCTTT. It codes for CATWDGLNYKKLF.

This clone was seen a few times. This chain joins TRGV8 and TRGJ1 or TRGJ2. The CDR3 runs 10 residues. Germline CDR1 is VENAVY and CDR2 is YDSYNSRV. The V segment lost 5 bases and the J segment 8 bases; nucleotides outside the gene matches: 3. The CDR3 reads CATWANKKLF. In DNA form, the CDR3 reads TGTGCCACCTGGGCCAATAAGAAACTCTTT.

This clone was counted only a few times. This chain joins TRGV9 and TRGJ1 or TRGJ2. The V gene's germline CDR1 is GITISATS and CDR2 ISYDGTV (reference sequence). The CDR3 loop spans 15 amino acids. The junction had 12 bases not matched to a gene; V was cut back by 5 bases and J by 2 bases. In DNA form, the CDR3 reads TGTGCCTTGTGGGGTTACCCCTGGGATTATTATAAGAAACTCTTT. This codes for CALWGYPWDYYKKLF.

This clone was found a few times. The chain employs TRGV3 and TRGJ1 or TRGJ2. Germline values: CDR1 VTNTFY, CDR2 YDVSTARD (reference sequence). V was pared by 0 bases and J by 2 bases, with 7 bases of the junction left unmatched. The CDR3 consists of 15 residues. Written as DNA, the CDR3 is TGTGCCACCTGGGACAGGCCCGGTTATTATTATAAGAAACTCTTT. Translated: CATWDRPGYYYKKLF.

This chain links TRGV9 with TRGJ1 or TRGJ2. TCRdb does not report a J gene; here it was assigned by matching the DNA to germline references. Losses at the gene ends were 3 bases for V and 5 bases for J; bases not matched to a gene: 7. From germline, CDR1 is GITISATS and CDR2 ISYDGTV (reference sequence). The length of the CDR3 is 13 residues. CDR3 sequence reads: CALWEQADYKKLF. The CDR3 nucleotides are TGTGCCTTGTGGGAGCAGGCCGATTATAAGAAACTCTTT.

This chain joins TRGV8 and TRGJP2. As TCRdb names no J gene, one was assigned here on the basis of a DNA match to germline. Germline V gene data show CDR1 as VENAVY and CDR2 as YDSYNSRV. This CDR3 has 16 amino acids. V trimming: 4 bases; J trimming: 2 bases; junction bases outside the gene matches: 10. For the CDR3, the DNA is TGTGCCACCTGGGACGGTAGAGGCAGTAGTGATTGGATCAAGACGTTT. Its protein is CATWDGRGSSDWIKTF.

This clone turned up a few times. The chain couples TRGV3 to TRGJ1 or TRGJ2. Germline-derived CDR1 and CDR2 are VTNTFY and YDVSTARD (reference sequence). The CDR3 totals 13 residues. Trimming took 1 base from V and 2 from J; bases not matched to a gene: 2. In nucleotides, the CDR3 is TGTGCCACCTGGGACAGCCATTATTATAAGAAACTCTTT. Translated: CATWDSHYYKKLF.

The chain is built from TRGV2 and TRGJP2. Here the J gene came from matching the DNA to germline, since TCRdb omits it. This CDR3 spans 14 amino acids. J lost 4 bases, V lost 0 bases, and 2 bases had no gene match. Germline V CDR1 and CDR2: EGSNGY, YDSYNSKV. The CDR3 protein is CATWDGLSDWIKTF. The CDR3 region has the DNA TGTGCCACCTGGGACGGGCTTAGTGATTGGATCAAGACGTTT.

About this clone: Other nucleotide sequences from this sample produce the same CDR3. V gene TRGV2 combines with J gene TRGJ1 or TRGJ2. TCRdb offers no J gene call, so here the DNA was matched to germline to obtain one. This CDR3 contains 14 residues. The germline CDR1 and CDR2 sequences are EGSNGY and YDSYNSKV. Unmatched junction bases numbered 4, after V lost 1 base and J lost 1 base. The CDR3 is CATWDGGNYYKKLF. The DNA of the CDR3 is TGTGCCACCTGGGACGGCGGAAATTATTATAAGAAACTCTTT.

No J gene was assigned, while the V gene was called as TRGV3. The CDR3 runs to 15 residues. CDR1 and CDR2 from the germline V gene are VTNTFY and YDVSTARD (reference sequence). For the CDR3, the DNA is TGTGCCGCCTGGGACAGGCCGGGCGTGGTTTTTCGAATACTCTTT. It specifies CAAWDRPGVVFRILF.

The chain couples TRGV3 to TRGJP1. Here the J gene was assigned by germline matching of the DNA, as TCRdb has none. The V and J ends lost 0 bases and 0 bases, in that order; junction bases with no gene match: 1. Germline V gives CDR1 VTNTFY, CDR2 YDVSTARD (reference sequence). The length of the CDR3 is 15 residues. The CDR3 DNA follows: TGTGCCACCTGGGACAGGGATACCACTGGTTGGTTCAAGATATTT. This gives the protein CATWDRDTTGWFKIF.

The chain recombines TRGV4 with TRGJ1 or TRGJ2. Matching the DNA to germline supplied the J gene, which TCRdb does not give. Germline loops: CDR1 EGSTGY, CDR2 YDSYTSSV. The CDR3 consists of 12 residues. V lost 5 bases to trimming and J lost 8 bases; unmatched junction nucleotides: 9. CDR3 in DNA: TGTGCCACCTGGGGTCGACCTCATAAGAAACTCTTT. Translating it yields CATWGRPHKKLF.

This clone was seen more than once but under ten times. The rearrangement uses TRGV8 and TRGJ1 or TRGJ2. Here the J gene was assigned by germline matching of the DNA, as TCRdb has none. V lost 1 base and J lost 11; bases outside the gene matches: 5. The CDR3 extends over 11 amino acids. Per the germline V gene, CDR1 is VENAVY and CDR2 is YDSYNSRV. The CDR3 nucleotides are TGTGCCACCTGGGATAGAAGACAGAAACTCTTT. This sequence encodes CATWDRRQKLF.

The chain has TRGV4 and TRGJ1 or TRGJ2. TCRdb offers no J gene call, so here the DNA was matched to germline to obtain one. The CDR3 length is 11 residues. The V segment lost 3 bases and the J segment 12 bases; nucleotides outside the gene matches: 8. Germline V gene sequence: CDR1 EGSTGY, CDR2 YDSYTSSV. The CDR3 nucleotides read TGTGCCACCTGGGATATCGGGAGGAAACTCTTT. Residues: CATWDIGRKLF.

The genes are TRGV2 and TRGJ1 or TRGJ2. The J gene, not given by TCRdb, was assigned here from a germline match of the nucleotide sequence. The CDR3 sequence is 13 residues long. Germline V CDR1 and CDR2: EGSNGY, YDSYNSKV. V was clipped by 0 bases and J by 10 bases; unmatched bases: 9. The chain's CDR3 is CATWDGLFRKKLF. DNA for the CDR3: TGTGCCACCTGGGACGGGTTGTTCCGGAAGAAACTCTTT.